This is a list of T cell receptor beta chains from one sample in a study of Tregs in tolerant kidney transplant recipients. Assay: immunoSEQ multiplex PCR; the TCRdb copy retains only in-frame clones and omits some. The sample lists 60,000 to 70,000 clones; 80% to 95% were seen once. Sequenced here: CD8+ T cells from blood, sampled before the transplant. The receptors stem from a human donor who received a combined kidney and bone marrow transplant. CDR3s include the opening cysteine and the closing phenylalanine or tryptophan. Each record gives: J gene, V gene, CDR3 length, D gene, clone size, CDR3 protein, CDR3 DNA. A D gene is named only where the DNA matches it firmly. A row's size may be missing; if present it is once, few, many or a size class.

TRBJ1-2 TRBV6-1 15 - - CASSESEWRRYGYTF TGTGCCAGCAGTGAATCTGAGTGGAGACGCTATGGCTACACCTTC
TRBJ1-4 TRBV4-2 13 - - CASSTQNNEKLFF TGTGCCAGCAGCACGCAGAATAATGAAAAACTGTTTTTT
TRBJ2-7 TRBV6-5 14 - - CASSYSHVSYEQYF TGTGCCAGCAGTTACTCCCACGTCTCCTACGAGCAGTACTTC
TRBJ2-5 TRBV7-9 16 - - CASSFPPGQNLETQYF TGTGCCAGCAGCTTTCCCCCGGGACAAAATCTGGAGACCCAGTACTTC
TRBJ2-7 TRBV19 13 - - CASSTTSSYEQYF TGTGCCAGTAGTACGACAAGCTCCTACGAGCAGTACTTC
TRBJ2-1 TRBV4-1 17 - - CASSRRIPGDAYNEQFF TGCGCCAGCAGCCGGCGGATACCGGGAGATGCCTACAATGAGCAGTTCTTC
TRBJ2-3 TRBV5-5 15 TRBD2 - CASSSGLLAGDTQYF TGTGCCAGCAGCAGTGGGTTACTAGCGGGAGATACGCAGTATTTT
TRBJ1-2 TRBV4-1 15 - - CASSQVPGGNYGYTF TGCGCCAGCAGCCAAGTCCCCGGGGGTAACTATGGCTACACCTTC
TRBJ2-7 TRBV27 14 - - CASSWSQGLYEQYF TGTGCCAGCAGTTGGTCACAGGGTCTCTACGAGCAGTACTTC
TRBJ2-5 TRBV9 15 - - CASSVAGSDQETQYF TGTGCCAGCAGCGTAGCGGGGTCAGACCAAGAGACCCAGTACTTC
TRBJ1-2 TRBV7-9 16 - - CASSLALGQAIYGYTF TGTGCCAGCAGCTTAGCTCTTGGGCAGGCCATCTATGGCTACACCTTC
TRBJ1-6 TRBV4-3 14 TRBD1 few CASSQAGQGSPLHF TGCGCCAGCAGCCAAGCCGGACAGGGATCACCCCTCCACTTT
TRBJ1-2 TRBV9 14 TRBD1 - CASSPGTGDYGYTF TGTGCCAGCAGCCCAGGGACAGGAGACTATGGCTACACCTTC
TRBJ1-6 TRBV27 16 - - CASSLLRSSYNSPLHF TGTGCCAGCAGTCTGCTGCGGAGCTCCTATAATTCCCCCCTCCACTTT
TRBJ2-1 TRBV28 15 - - CASGTTRTPYNEQFF TGTGCCAGCGGAACTACGCGGACACCGTACAATGAGCAGTTCTTC
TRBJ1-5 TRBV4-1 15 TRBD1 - CASSLRGYSNQPQHF TGCGCCAGCAGCCTCAGGGGGTATAGCAATCAGCCCCAGCATTTT
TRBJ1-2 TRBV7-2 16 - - CASSLGTGRDNYGYTF TGTGCCAGCAGCTTAGGTACAGGGCGTGATAACTATGGCTACACCTTC
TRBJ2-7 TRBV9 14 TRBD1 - CASSRQGISYEQYF TGTGCCAGCAGCCGACAGGGAATCTCCTACGAGCAGTACTTC
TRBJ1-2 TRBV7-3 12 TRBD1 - CASTGQGVGYTF TGTGCCAGCACCGGACAGGGGGTCGGCTACACCTTC
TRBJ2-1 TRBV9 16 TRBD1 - CASSYIQGPAYNEQFF TGTGCCAGCAGCTATATACAGGGGCCAGCCTACAATGAGCAGTTCTTC
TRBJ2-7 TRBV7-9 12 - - CASSLIAYEQYF TGTGCCAGCAGCCTTATCGCCTACGAGCAGTACTTC
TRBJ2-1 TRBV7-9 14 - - CASTGESSYNEQFF TGTGCCAGCACGGGGGAAAGCTCCTACAATGAGCAGTTCTTC
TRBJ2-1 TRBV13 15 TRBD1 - CASSFGTGGYNEQFF TGTGCCAGCAGCTTCGGGACAGGGGGCTACAATGAGCAGTTCTTC
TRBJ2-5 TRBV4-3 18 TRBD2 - CASSQDRGSGALQETQYF TGCGCCAGCAGCCAAGATCGAGGTAGCGGGGCCCTCCAAGAGACCCAGTACTTC
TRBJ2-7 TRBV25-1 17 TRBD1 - CASSGPAGTGTFYEQYF TGTGCCAGCAGTGGCCCAGCCGGGACAGGAACCTTCTACGAGCAGTACTTC
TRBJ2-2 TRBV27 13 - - CASSLGGTGELFF TGTGCCAGCAGTTTAGGGGGGACCGGGGAGCTGTTTTTT
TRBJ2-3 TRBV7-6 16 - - CASSFSPSFSTDTQYF TGTGCCAGCAGCTTCTCCCCTAGCTTCAGCACAGATACGCAGTATTTT
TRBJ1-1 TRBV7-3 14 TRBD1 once CASSLDRAGTEAFF TGTGCCAGCAGCCTAGACAGGGCTGGCACTGAAGCTTTCTTT
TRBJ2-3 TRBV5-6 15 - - CASSVRGFSTDTQYF TGTGCCAGCAGTGTGAGAGGGTTCAGCACAGATACGCAGTATTTT
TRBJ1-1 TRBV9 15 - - CASSAHAKGDTEAFF TGTGCCAGCAGCGCACATGCCAAGGGGGACACTGAAGCTTTCTTT
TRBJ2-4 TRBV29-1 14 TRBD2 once CSVRGLPGENIQYF TGCAGCGTCCGGGGACTACCCGGAGAAAACATTCAGTACTTC
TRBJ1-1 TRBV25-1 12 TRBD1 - CASRTGDTEAFF TGTGCCAGCAGAACAGGGGACACTGAAGCTTTCTTT
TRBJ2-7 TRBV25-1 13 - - CASSDGGPYEQYF TGTGCCAGCAGTGATGGGGGCCCCTACGAGCAGTACTTC
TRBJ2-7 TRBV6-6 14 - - CASSYSEYGYEQYF TGTGCCAGCAGTTACTCGGAATACGGGTACGAGCAGTACTTC
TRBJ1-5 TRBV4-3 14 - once CASSQILGVQPQHF TGCGCCAGCAGCCAGATCTTAGGGGTTCAGCCCCAGCATTTT
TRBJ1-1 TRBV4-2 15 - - CASSQGVAGITEAFF TGTGCCAGCAGCCAAGGAGTTGCGGGAATCACTGAAGCTTTCTTT
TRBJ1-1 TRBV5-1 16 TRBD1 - CASSLGQVGMNTEAFF TGCGCCAGCAGCCTAGGACAGGTGGGCATGAACACTGAAGCTTTCTTT
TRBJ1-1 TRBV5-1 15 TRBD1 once CASSWGTGENTEAFF TGCGCCAGCAGCTGGGGGACAGGCGAGAACACTGAAGCTTTCTTT
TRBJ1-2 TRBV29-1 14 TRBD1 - CSVEGGDRAYGYTF TGCAGCGTTGAAGGGGGAGACAGGGCCTATGGCTACACCTTC
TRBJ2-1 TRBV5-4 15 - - CASSSPFGERSEQFF TGTGCCAGCAGCTCCCCCTTTGGGGAGCGGAGTGAGCAGTTCTTC
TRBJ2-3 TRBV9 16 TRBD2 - CASSAEGLARTDTQYF TGTGCCAGCAGCGCAGAGGGACTAGCGAGAACAGATACGCAGTATTTT
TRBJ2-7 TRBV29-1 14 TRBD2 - CSVAGGAGGHEQYF TGCAGCGTTGCGGGGGGGGCGGGAGGCCACGAGCAGTACTTC
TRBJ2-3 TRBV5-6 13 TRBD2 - CASSALAGDTQYF TGTGCCAGCAGCGCATTAGCGGGAGATACGCAGTATTTT
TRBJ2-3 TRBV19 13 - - CAAVEDSTDTQYF TGTGCCGCCGTGGAGGACAGCACAGATACGCAGTATTTT
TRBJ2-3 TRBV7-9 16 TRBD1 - CASSPPAGQDTDTQYF TGTGCCAGCAGCCCACCCGCGGGACAGGACACAGATACGCAGTATTTT
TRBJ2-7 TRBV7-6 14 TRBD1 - CASSLGDSPYEQYF TGTGCCAGCAGCTTAGGGGACAGTCCCTACGAGCAGTACTTC
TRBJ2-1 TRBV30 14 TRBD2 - CACPSGVASVEQFF TGTGCCTGTCCTAGCGGGGTTGCGTCGGTTGAGCAGTTCTTC
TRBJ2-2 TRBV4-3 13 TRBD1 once CASSHQGAGELFF TGCGCCAGCAGCCACCAGGGGGCCGGGGAGCTGTTTTTT
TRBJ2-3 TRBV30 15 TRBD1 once CAWKYGQGLGDTQYF TGTGCCTGGAAGTACGGACAGGGCTTAGGAGATACGCAGTATTTT
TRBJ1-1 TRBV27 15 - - CASSLFPGMNTEAFF TGTGCCAGCAGTTTATTCCCAGGGATGAACACTGAAGCTTTCTTT
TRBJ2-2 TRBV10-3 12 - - CAILESGGELFF TGTGCCATCCTCGAATCGGGCGGGGAGCTGTTTTTT
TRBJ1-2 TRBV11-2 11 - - CASSLGQGYTF TGTGCCAGCAGCTTAGGGCAGGGCTACACCTTC
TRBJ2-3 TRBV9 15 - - CASSGGLEGTDTQYF TGTGCCAGCAGCGGGGGACTCGAGGGCACAGATACGCAGTATTTT
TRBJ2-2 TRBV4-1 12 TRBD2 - CASSWGGGELFF TGCGCCAGCAGCTGGGGGGGCGGGGAGCTGTTTTTT
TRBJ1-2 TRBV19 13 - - CATATGLNYGYTF TGTGCCACCGCGACAGGCCTTAACTATGGCTACACCTTC
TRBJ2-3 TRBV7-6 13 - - CASSLGLADTQYF TGTGCCAGCAGCTTAGGACTAGCAGATACGCAGTATTTT
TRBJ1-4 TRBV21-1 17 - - CASSKEGTEPANEKLFF TGTGCCAGCAGCAAAGAGGGGACTGAACCCGCTAATGAAAAACTGTTTTTT
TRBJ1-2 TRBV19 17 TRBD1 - CASSILGGDSSYYGYTF TGTGCCAGTAGTATATTGGGCGGGGACAGTTCGTACTATGGCTACACCTTC
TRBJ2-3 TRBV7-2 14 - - CASSRPGKTDTQYF TGTGCCAGCAGCCGCCCCGGGAAAACAGATACGCAGTATTTT
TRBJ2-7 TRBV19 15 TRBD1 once CASSIGGQGVYEQYF TGTGCCAGTAGTATAGGGGGACAGGGGGTTTACGAGCAGTACTTC